Listed here are 15 T cell receptor beta chains from one sample, sequenced in a study of CD8 T cells in ankylosing spondylitis. From the 5' RACE reads, TCRdb called clonotypes with MiXCR, one entry per CDR3 protein. The sample carries 35,000 to 50,000 distinct CDR3 sequences, 3% to 3.5% recorded once. The specimen sequenced was blood, either unsorted or a sorted T cell fraction (not recorded which). These receptors originate from a male donor with ankylosing spondylitis or in good health (not recorded which).

This clonotype was counted ten times or more. The V gene is TRBV9, the J gene TRBJ2-3, with D hard to call. Trimming left V 3 bases short and J 0 bases short, with 11 bases between. The CDR3 is 15 amino acids. Germline loops: CDR1 SGDLS, CDR2 YYNGEE. Here the CDR3 reads CASSGPSLSTDTQYF. The CDR3 coding sequence is TGTGCCAGCAGCGGTCCCAGCCTTAGCACAGATACGCAGTATTTT.

This clonotype was counted ten times or more. The chain uses TRBV9 and TRBJ2-3; possibly TRBD1 for D (6 bases). CDR3 size: 15 residues. Trimming took off 4 bases at V and 8 bases at J, with 20 bases between the two ends. Germline V gives CDR1 SGDLS, CDR2 YYNGEE. The CDR3 DNA reads as TGTGCCAGCAGCAAAGGGACAAACTCTATTGGTACGCAGTATTTT. As protein: CASSKGTNSIGTQYF.

The rearrangement uses TRBV9 and TRBJ2-3; 10 bases agree with TRBD2. Germline lookup yields CDR1 SGDLS and CDR2 YYNGEE. This CDR3 region has 16 residues. V dropped 4 bases and J dropped 4; count of bases not matched to a gene: 9. In DNA, the CDR3 is TGTGCCAGCAGCACTGAAGCGGGGGGGCCGTCAGATACGCAGTATTTT. It specifies CASSTEAGGPSDTQYF.

V and J are TRBV9 and TRBJ1-6; unclear D gene. Deletions cut 0 bases from V and 7 bases from J, with 5 bases between. This CDR3 region has 13 residues. CDR1 SGDLS and CDR2 YYNGEE come from the germline V gene. The CDR3 DNA reads TGTGCCAGCAGCGTAGATGGAAATTCACCCCTCCACTTT. It translates to CASSVDGNSPLHF.

The sample holds a few counts of this clonotype. The gene calls are TRBV9 and TRBJ2-3; D is unresolved. V was clipped by 3 bases and J by 9 bases, with 14 bases between them. The CDR3 has 13 amino acids. Germline CDR1 and CDR2: SGDLS and YYNGEE. The CDR3 loop reads CASSDQPSGTQYF. The CDR3 region has the DNA TGTGCCAGCAGCGACCAACCTTCTGGGACGCAGTATTTT.

This clonotype came up many times. This chain uses TRBV9 with TRBJ2-5, with TRBD2 as a possible D gene (6 bases). The V end was cut by 7 bases, the J end by 7 bases, with 20 bases between. The CDR3 runs 14 residues. CDR1 and CDR2 (germline): SGDLS, YYNGEE. CDR3 loop: CASGRGTGKGTQYF. CDR3 nucleotides: TGTGCCAGCGGCCGCGGGACCGGGAAGGGGACCCAGTACTTC.

The gene calls are TRBV9 and TRBJ2-1; 9 bases are shared with TRBD2. The CDR3 runs to 15 residues. Germline CDR1 is SGDLS and CDR2 is YYNGEE. Unmatched junction bases numbered 5, after V lost 6 bases and J lost 1 base. The CDR3 is CASNIAGASYNEQFF. Here the CDR3 DNA reads TGTGCCAGCAACATAGCGGGGGCGTCCTACAATGAGCAGTTCTTC.

The chain uses TRBV9 and TRBJ2-1, with TRBD2 matching 8 bases. V shed 3 bases, J shed 8 bases, and the junction held 4 bases outside the gene matches. Germline values: CDR1 SGDLS, CDR2 YYNGEE. This CDR3 is built from 13 residues. The CDR3, as DNA: TGTGCCAGCAGCGGGACTAGCCGGTATGAGCAGTTCTTC. Protein product: CASSGTSRYEQFF. Variable domain in full (rest from reference TRBV9 and TRBJ2-1): DSGVTQTPKHLITATGQRVTLRCSPRSGDLSVYWYQQSLDQGLQFLIQYYNGEERAKGNILERFSAQQFPDLHSELNLSSLELGDSALYFCASSGTSRYEQFFGPGTRLTVL.

This clonotype showed up many times. The V and J genes are TRBV9 and TRBJ2-5; 14 bases line up with TRBD2. V gave up 4 bases and J gave up 5 bases; unmatched junction bases: 4. This CDR3 has 15 residues. Germline loops: CDR1 SGDLS, CDR2 YYNGEE. The CDR3 bases are TGTGCCAGCAGCTCCAGACTAGCGGGAGGGGAGACCCAGTACTTC. This gives the protein CASSSRLAGGETQYF.

The table lists this clonotype with many counts. The chain uses TRBV9 and TRBJ1-2, with D perhaps matching TRBD1 (6 bases). Germline V lookup: CDR1 SGDLS, CDR2 YYNGEE. There are 14 residues in the CDR3. Trimming left V 4 bases short and J 8 bases short, with 18 bases between. This CDR3 is CASSPSGASGGYTF. The CDR3 DNA is TGTGCCAGCAGCCCCTCGGGGGCGTCGGGGGGCTACACCTTC.

This clonotype occurred many times. J is TRBJ2-2 and V is TRBV9; D gene ambiguous. V was trimmed by 7 bases and J by 6 bases, leaving 19 bases between them. From germline, CDR1 is SGDLS and CDR2 YYNGEE. The CDR3 is 15 amino acids. CDR3 bases: TGTGCCAGCTACCCTAGGGCTACGGTCTCCGGGGAGCTGTTTTTT. This sequence encodes CASYPRATVSGELFF.

This clonotype was observed many times. V is TRBV9 and J is TRBJ2-2; 12 bases match TRBD2. Germline V gives CDR1 SGDLS, CDR2 YYNGEE. This CDR3 spans 15 amino acids. V dropped 1 base and J dropped 6; count of bases not matched to a gene: 1. The CDR3 loop reads CASSVRLAGAGELFF. In nucleotides, the CDR3 is TGTGCCAGCAGCGTAAGACTAGCGGGAGCCGGGGAGCTGTTTTTT.

This clonotype has a count of ten or more. The chain combines TRBV9 with TRBJ2-1, with TRBD2 matching 13 bases. The germline V gene has CDR1 SGDLS and CDR2 YYNGEE. Losses at the gene ends were 3 bases for V and 4 bases for J; bases not matched to a gene: 1. This CDR3 contains 15 residues. The CDR3 loop reads CASSETSGRYNEQFF. CDR3 DNA: TGTGCCAGCAGCGAGACTAGCGGGAGGTACAATGAGCAGTTCTTC. The variable domain in full, completed from reference TRBV9 and TRBJ2-1, reads DSGVTQTPKHLITATGQRVTLRCSPRSGDLSVYWYQQSLDQGLQFLIQYYNGEERAKGNILERFSAQQFPDLHSELNLSSLELGDSALYFCASSETSGRYNEQFFGPGTRLTVL.

Ten or more counts support this clonotype. The chain has TRBV23-1 and TRBJ2-6; the D is unclear. TRBV23-1 is flagged as an ORF with uncertain function. Trimming took off 4 bases at V and 3 bases at J, with 13 bases between the two ends. The CDR3 is 16 amino acids. For the CDR3, the DNA is TGCGCCAGCAGTCCACGAAGGGTTATTGGGGCCAACGTCCTGACTTTC. Its protein is CASSPRRVIGANVLTF.

Many counts were recorded for this clonotype. The chain is built from TRBV9 and TRBJ2-3; D is perhaps TRBD1 (6 bases). The length of the CDR3 is 16 residues. Trimming took 0 bases from V and 3 from J, leaving 14 bases between them. CDR1 and CDR2 (germline): SGDLS, YYNGEE. The CDR3 spells CASSVGGGMVTDTQYF. The CDR3 nucleotides are TGTGCCAGCAGCGTAGGAGGGGGAATGGTGACAGATACGCAGTATTTT. The whole variable domain, filled in from reference TRBV9 and TRBJ2-3, reads DSGVTQTPKHLITATGQRVTLRCSPRSGDLSVYWYQQSLDQGLQFLIQYYNGEERAKGNILERFSAQQFPDLHSELNLSSLELGDSALYFCASSVGGGMVTDTQYFGPGTRLTVL.